A selection of T cell receptor beta chains follows, all from one sample in a study of CD8 T cell repertoires and HIV-1 epitope variants. Their recognized antigens are unknown. Data came from immunoSEQ multiplex PCR; TCRdb stores just in-frame clones and leaves some out. The sample holds roughly 6,600 clones, under 75% seen once. Specimen: cultured CD8+ T cells derived from PBMCs. The receptors originated from a male donor with HIV. The CDR3 runs from the conserved cysteine through the conserved F or W. Each record gives: CDR3 length, J gene, V gene, clone size, D gene, CDR3 protein, CDR3 DNA. The D gene is left open where the match is weak. Size is omitted from some rows. Given values are once, few, many or a class for expanded clones.

13 TRBJ2-7 TRBV4-1 medium-sized TRBD2 CASSQGTSNEQYF TGCGCCAGCAGCCAAGGGACTAGCAACGAGCAGTACTTC
13 TRBJ2-7 TRBV7-8 - - CASSRTEVHEQYF TGTGCCAGCAGTCGGACAGAGGTCCACGAGCAGTACTTC
13 TRBJ1-1 TRBV30 - - CAWRGWGSTEAFF TGTGCCTGGAGGGGGTGGGGATCCACTGAAGCTTTCTTT
14 TRBJ2-2 TRBV5-4 once - CASSLATGTGELFF TGTGCCAGCAGCTTGGCCACGGGGACCGGGGAGCTGTTTTTT
13 TRBJ2-1 TRBV28 - TRBD2 CASSLSRGDEQFF TGTGCCAGCAGTTTATCCCGGGGGGATGAGCAGTTCTTC
16 TRBJ2-2 TRBV7-9 - - CASRYPGTQDTGELFF TGTGCCAGCAGATACCCCGGGACCCAAGATACCGGGGAGCTGTTTTTT
13 TRBJ2-1 TRBV6-5 - - CATQTGSYNEQFF TGTGCCACACAGACAGGTTCCTACAATGAGCAGTTCTTC
17 TRBJ1-4 TRBV7-8 - - CASSLRVPQEFYEKLFF TGTGCCAGCAGCTTACGGGTACCACAGGAATTCTATGAAAAACTGTTTTTT
14 TRBJ2-7 TRBV28 - - CASSLARPLDEQYF TGTGCCAGCAGTTTAGCCCGTCCTCTGGACGAGCAGTACTTC
16 TRBJ1-1 TRBV27 few - CASSFGTLSMGTEAFF TGTGCCAGCAGTTTCGGGACGCTCTCGATGGGCACTGAAGCTTTCTTT
15 TRBJ2-1 TRBV30 - TRBD2 CAWSASRTSDNEQFF TGTGCCTGGAGTGCATCCCGGACTAGCGACAATGAGCAGTTCTTC
15 TRBJ1-4 TRBV28 - TRBD1 CASSLQGGANEKLFF TGTGCCAGCAGTTTGCAGGGGGGGGCTAATGAAAAACTGTTTTTT
13 TRBJ1-1 TRBV30 medium-sized TRBD1 CAWSAGTGDEAFF TGTGCCTGGAGTGCAGGGACAGGGGATGAAGCTTTCTTT
15 TRBJ1-5 TRBV27 - - CASSPGRGGEQPQHF TGTGCCAGCAGTCCCGGGAGGGGGGGCGAACAGCCCCAGCATTTT
13 TRBJ2-2 TRBV27 once TRBD2 CASSFPGLEELFF TGTGCCAGCAGTTTTCCGGGACTAGAGGAGCTGTTTTTT
17 TRBJ2-7 TRBV7-2 - - CASSLGDGAASTYEQYF TGTGCCAGCAGCCTAGGGGATGGAGCGGCCTCTACCTACGAGCAGTACTTC
15 TRBJ2-7 TRBV28 few TRBD1 CATSLRLGQLYEQYF TGTGCCACCTCCCTTCGCCTGGGACAGCTCTACGAGCAGTACTTC
16 TRBJ2-1 TRBV19 - TRBD2 CASSMSGGDDYNEQFF TGTGCCAGTAGTATGTCGGGGGGAGACGACTACAATGAGCAGTTCTTC
8 TRBJ1-1 TRBV2 - - CASSEAFF TGTGCCAGCAGTGAAGCTTTCTTT
14 TRBJ2-1 TRBV5-8 - - CASSLGDVYNEQFF TGTGCCAGCAGCTTGGGGGACGTTTACAATGAGCAGTTCTTC
12 TRBJ1-2 TRBV5-8 few - CASSLRAGGYTF TGTGCCAGCAGCTTGCGGGCGGGGGGCTACACCTTC
16 TRBJ1-2 TRBV7-9 - - CASSPWPVELDYGYTF TGTGCCAGCAGCCCTTGGCCGGTAGAATTGGACTATGGCTACACCTTC
16 TRBJ2-3 TRBV9 once TRBD2 CASSAAPGLGTDTQYF TGTGCCAGCAGCGCGGCTCCGGGACTAGGCACAGATACGCAGTATTTT
15 TRBJ2-5 TRBV9 - TRBD2 CASSVASSGGETQYF TGTGCCAGCAGCGTAGCTTCGAGCGGGGGGGAGACCCAGTACTTC
14 TRBJ2-2 TRBV11-2 - - CASSSDNRPGELFF TGTGCCAGCAGCTCGGACAATAGACCCGGGGAGCTGTTTTTT
14 TRBJ1-5 TRBV6-1 - - CASSYDTPGQPQHF TGTGCCAGCAGTTATGACACCCCGGGTCAGCCCCAGCATTTT
14 TRBJ2-1 TRBV7-9 - TRBD2 CASSLTGLANEQFF TGTGCCAGCAGCTTAACGGGACTAGCGAATGAGCAGTTCTTC
15 TRBJ2-1 TRBV19 - TRBD2 CASSITGGSYNEQFF TGTGCCAGTAGTATTACGGGAGGCTCCTACAATGAGCAGTTCTTC
17 TRBJ1-5 TRBV21-1 - - CASSKGSGPYSNQPQHF TGTGCCAGCAGCAAGGGGTCAGGGCCGTATAGCAATCAGCCCCAGCATTTT
17 TRBJ1-2 TRBV4-2 - TRBD1 CASSQAGMGQGAVSYTF TGTGCCAGCAGCCAAGCAGGCATGGGACAGGGGGCCGTAAGCTACACCTTC
18 TRBJ2-3 TRBV11-2 - TRBD2 CASSFSSGGDFYTDTQYF TGTGCCAGCAGCTTTTCTAGCGGGGGGGACTTCTACACAGATACGCAGTATTTT
14 TRBJ2-5 TRBV11-2 few - CASSLVGSPGTQYF TGTGCCAGCAGCTTAGTTGGCTCCCCGGGGACCCAGTACTTC
15 TRBJ2-1 TRBV18 - TRBD2 CASSASGISYNEQFF TGTGCCAGCTCTGCTAGCGGGATTTCCTACAATGAGCAGTTCTTC
15 TRBJ2-3 TRBV11-1 - - CASSLAGGGTDTQYF TGTGCCAGCAGCTTAGCGGGAGGCGGCACAGATACGCAGTATTTT
14 TRBJ1-5 TRBV5-4 - - CASSLWGDGQPQHF TGTGCCAGCAGCTTGTGGGGGGACGGGCAGCCCCAGCATTTT